A single sample is the source of the 4 T cell receptor beta chains below, sequenced in a study of blood T cells in healthy people across ages. A second about 6 to 11 cycle PCR used barcoded and J-beta primers. A single record per CDR3 protein comes from TCRdb applying MiXCR to the 5' RACE reads. The repertoire holds fewer than 950,000 distinct CDR3 sequences, about 53% seen once, with about 42% in the top ten. The sample comprised blood. The source is a man of 80 years or more in good health.

The J gene is TRBJ1-1, the V gene TRBV3-1; no clear D gene. This CDR3 region has 11 residues. Germline values: CDR1 LGHDT, CDR2 YNNKEL (reference sequence). V lost 8 bases and J 6 bases, leaving 10 bases between the germline ends. DNA of the CDR3: TGTGCCAGCTCCGAGGGCTCTGAAGCTTTCTTT. Encoded protein: CASSEGSEAFF.

This chain links TRBV3-1 with TRBJ2-3, with D unclear. The germline V and J ends were trimmed by 3 bases and 1 base, with 14 bases remaining between them. Germline CDR1 and CDR2: LGHDT and YNNKEL (reference sequence). The CDR3 loop spans 16 amino acids. This chain's CDR3 is CASSHSRAYRTDTQYF. The CDR3 region has the DNA TGTGCCAGCAGCCATTCCCGGGCCTATCGCACAGATACGCAGTATTTT.

The chain combines TRBV6-4 with TRBJ2-7; the match to TRBD1 covers 7 bases. The CDR3 is 13 amino acids. Germline assignment: CDR1 MRHNA and CDR2 SNTAGT. The V and J ends lost 6 bases and 2 bases, in that order; junction bases with no gene match: 4. The CDR3 region is CASSGTDTYEQYF. For the CDR3, the DNA is TGTGCCAGCAGCGGGACAGATACCTACGAGCAGTACTTC.

The chain couples TRBV7-2 to TRBJ2-7; the D is unclear. Germline CDR1 reads SGHTA; CDR2 reads FQGNSA. V shed 5 bases and J shed 9 bases, with 11 bases lying between them. This CDR3 contains 11 residues. In DNA, the CDR3 is TGTGCCAGCAGCCAGAGCACCGGGCAGTACTTC. This translates into CASSQSTGQYF.